This TCR beta chain derives from a study of graft-versus-host responses after intestinal transplantation. Study summary: Every recipient underwent anti-thymocyte globulin induction, then tacrolimus and steroids for 3 to 4 years. Overall study findings and caveats: Individuals who had graft-donor T cell macrochimerism had allografts that showed high graft-versus-host to host-versus-graft clonal ratios.

This CDR3 comprises 14 residues. Looked up from germline, CDR1 is MNHEY and CDR2 is SVGAGI. Sequencing used immunoSEQ multiplex PCR; TCRdb keeps in-frame clones, though not all of them. The sample has tens of thousands of clones; 90% to 95% are singletons. This clone appeared a single time. Its antigen is undetermined. The sample consisted of unstimulated CD8+ T cells sorted from spleen or lymph node cells, taken before intestinal transplant. This TCR was sampled from a human donor who received an intestinal transplant. The chain combines TRBV6-5 with TRBJ2-5; TRBD2 matches at 7 bases. The J call may be in error: the DNA end matches TRBJ2-7 better. This chain's CDR3 is CASSFGGSAYEQYF. The CDR3 DNA is TGTGCCAGCAGTTTCGGGGGGTCGGCCTACGAGCAGTACTTC.